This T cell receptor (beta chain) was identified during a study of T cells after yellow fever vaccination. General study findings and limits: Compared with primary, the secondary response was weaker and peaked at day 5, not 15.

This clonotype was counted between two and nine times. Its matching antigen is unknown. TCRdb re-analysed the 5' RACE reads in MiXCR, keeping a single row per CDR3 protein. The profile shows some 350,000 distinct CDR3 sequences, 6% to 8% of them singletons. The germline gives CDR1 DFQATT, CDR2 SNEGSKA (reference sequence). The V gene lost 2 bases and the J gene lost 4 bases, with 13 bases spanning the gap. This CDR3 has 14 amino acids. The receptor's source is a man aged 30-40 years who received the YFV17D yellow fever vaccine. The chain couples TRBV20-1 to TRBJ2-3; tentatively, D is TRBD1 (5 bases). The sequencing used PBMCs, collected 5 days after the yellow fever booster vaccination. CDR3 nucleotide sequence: TGCAGTGCTAGAATGCCAGGGCCCCCAGATACGCAGTATTTT. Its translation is CSARMPGPPDTQYF.